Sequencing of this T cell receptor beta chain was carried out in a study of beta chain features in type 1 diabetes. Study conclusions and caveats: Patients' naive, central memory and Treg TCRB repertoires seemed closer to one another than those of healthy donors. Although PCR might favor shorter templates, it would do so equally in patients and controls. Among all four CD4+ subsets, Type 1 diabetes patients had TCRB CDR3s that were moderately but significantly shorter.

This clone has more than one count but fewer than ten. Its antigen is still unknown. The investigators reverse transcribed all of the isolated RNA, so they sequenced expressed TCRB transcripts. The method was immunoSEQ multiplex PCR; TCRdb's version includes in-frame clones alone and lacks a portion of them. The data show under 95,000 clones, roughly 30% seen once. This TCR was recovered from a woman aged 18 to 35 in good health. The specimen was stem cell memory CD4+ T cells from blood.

The CDR3 region has the DNA TGTGCCAGCAGTGAACGGGAGACCCCGACAGGGAATGAAGAGACCCAGTACTTC. Translation: CASSERETPTGNEETQYF. The V gene is TRBV2, the J gene TRBJ2-5; tentatively, D is TRBD1 (7 bases). Germline assignment: CDR1 SNHLY and CDR2 FYNNEI. Trimming took off 2 bases at V and 3 bases at J, with 22 bases between the two ends. There are 18 residues in the CDR3.